This is a list of T cell receptor beta chains from one sample in a study of Graves' ophthalmopathy and Graves' hyperthyroidism. In TCRdb, the multiplex PCR reads were re-called with MiXCR into one record per CDR3 protein. The table lists roughly 610,000 distinct CDR3 sequences, around a fifth of them singletons. The material sequenced was peripheral blood. The receptors derive from a woman younger than 35 with stable Graves' hyperthyroidism. Some clones in this sample may be carry-over from other donors' samples. CDR3s include the opening cysteine and the closing phenylalanine or tryptophan. The D gene is left open where the match is weak. The size of a clone is reported for some rows only, either as once, few or many, or as a class for expanded clones.

J	D	V	size	DNA	CDR3
TRBJ2-7	TRBD1	TRBV10-3	NA	TGTGCCATCACTCCGGGACAGGGATCCTACGAGCAGTACTTC	CAITPGQGSYEQYF
TRBJ1-5	NA	TRBV6-2/TRBV6-3	many	TGTGCCAGCAGTTATACGGGCTCGTGGGCCATAGCCAATCAGCCCCAGCATTTT	CASSYTGSWAIANQPQHF
TRBJ1-1	TRBD1	TRBV6-2/TRBV6-3	many	TGTGCCAGCAGAGGACAGGCGGGGAGGAAAGACACTGAAGCTTTCTTT	CASRGQAGRKDTEAFF
TRBJ1-1	TRBD1	TRBV11-2	many	TGTGCCAGCAGCTATACAACAGGGGTGATGAACACTGAAGCTTTCTTT	CASSYTTGVMNTEAFF
TRBJ2-2	NA	TRBV19	NA	TGTGCCAGTAGTATAGAAGTGTGGGGGACCGGGGAGCTGTTTTTT	CASSIEVWGTGELFF
TRBJ1-5	NA	TRBV19	few	TGTGCCAGTAGTATAGTGGCAGGCCGAAATCAGCCCCAGCATTTT	CASSIVAGRNQPQHF
TRBJ2-2	NA	TRBV2	many	TGTGCCAGCATCCCGGGACTCAACACCGGGGAGCTGTTTTTT	CASIPGLNTGELFF
TRBJ1-2	TRBD1	TRBV20-1	many	TGCAGTGCCGTCCGACAGGGTGGTGGCTATGGCTACACCTTC	CSAVRQGGGYGYTF
TRBJ2-5	NA	TRBV28	NA	TGTGCCAGCACCAAACCCCAAGGACCCCGGACGGAGACCCAGTACTTC	CASTKPQGPRTETQYF
TRBJ2-5	NA	TRBV7-2	many	TGTGCCAGCAGCTTAAAGGGCTCGCAAGAGACCCAGTACTTC	CASSLKGSQETQYF
TRBJ2-7	NA	TRBV6-5	many	TGTGCCAGCAGTTACTTCGGGGGCTCCTACGAGCAGTACTTC	CASSYFGGSYEQYF
TRBJ2-2	TRBD1	TRBV6-1	many	TGTGCCATTAGACAGGGGATGAACACCGGGGAGCTGTTTTTT	CAIRQGMNTGELFF
TRBJ1-2	TRBD1	TRBV15	NA	TGTGCCACCAGCAGGGAGGGGGGACAGGTTATTAACTATGGCTACACCTTC	CATSREGGQVINYGYTF
TRBJ1-6	TRBD1	TRBV20-1	NA	TGCAGTGCCTACGACAGGGGGGCTTCACCCCTCCACTTT	CSAYDRGASPLHF
TRBJ2-7	NA	TRBV2	few	TGTGCCAGCACGCTAGTTAACTACGAGCAGTACTTC	CASTLVNYEQYF
TRBJ1-6	NA	TRBV2	many	TGTGCCAGCGGACTGAGCTCCTATAATTCACCCCTCCACTTT	CASGLSSYNSPLHF